This TCR beta chain comes out of a study of response to subunit inactivated influenza vaccine. As regards this clonotype: The antigen is undetermined.

Broader study findings: Authors suggested few new T cells are recruited by each seasonal influenza vaccination.

From the RT-PCR reads, TCRdb called clonotypes with MiXCR, one entry per CDR3 protein. The sample includes approximately 500,000 distinct CDR3 sequences, 14% seen only once; the top ten take 11%. The sample in question was PBMCs from blood, obtained 12 days after vaccination. This clonotype originated in a man aged 50-59 years who received an inactivated influenza vaccine.

The CDR3 nucleotides read TGTGCCAGCAGCTTAGCCCTCAGGGCTAGCAGGAGCACAGATACGCAGTATTTT. Translated: CASSLALRASRSTDTQYF. The gene calls are TRBV7-2 and TRBJ2-3; D might be TRBD1 or TRBD2, each matching 5 bases. Germline CDR1 and CDR2: SGHTA and FQGNSA. The CDR3 runs to 18 residues. V dropped 0 bases and J dropped 0 bases, with 16 bases sitting between them.